This T cell receptor (beta chain) comes out of a study of blood T cell repertoires in COVID-19. CDR3 size: 16 residues. V lost 0 bases and J lost 0; bases outside the gene matches: 0. Germline values: CDR1 SGHRS, CDR2 YFSETQ. Measured with immunoSEQ multiplex PCR; TCRdb has only the in-frame clones, and not every one. The sample includes about 200,000 clones, more than 65% of them seen just once. This clone occurred once. Sequencing was performed on PBMCs or T cells enriched from blood (not recorded which). The receptor was isolated from a man in his forties who had recovered from COVID-19. The rearrangement joins TRBV5-1 to TRBJ2-2; TRBD1 matches 9 bases. This chain's CDR3 is CASSLGTGANTGELFF. The CDR3 nucleotides are TGCGCCAGCAGCTTGGGGACAGGGGCGAACACCGGGGAGCTGTTTTTT.